These 9 T cell receptor beta chains share one sample of origin, sequenced in a study of T cells in Graves' hyperthyroidism and ophthalmopathy. TCR beta CDR3 regions were amplified from RNA transcripts. The TCR CDR3 was amplified in a first-round RT-PCR using the HTBI primer set. Via MiXCR, TCRdb re-called the multiplex PCR reads, giving one row per CDR3 protein. The sample consists of about 640,000 distinct CDR3 sequences, roughly 15% of them appearing once. The sample taken for sequencing was blood. The receptors were sampled from a woman between 50 and 59 years old with Graves' ophthalmopathy.

This clonotype was recorded many times. The chain links TRBV12-3 or TRBV12-4 to TRBJ2-1; D might be TRBD2 (7 bases). V lost 6 bases, J lost 7 bases, and 22 bases lay in between. The CDR3 consists of 16 residues. CDR3 protein: CASSPAPGGGPNEQFF. The CDR3 nucleotides are TGTGCCAGCAGCCCAGCTCCAGGCGGGGGCCCAAATGAGCAGTTCTTC.

This clonotype came up many times. The chain joins TRBV5-1 to TRBJ2-3; perhaps D is TRBD1 or TRBD2 (5 bases each). CDR1 is SGHRS, CDR2 YFSETQ, per germline. CDR3 length: 15 residues. The V gene lost 7 bases and the J gene lost 2 bases, with 17 bases spanning the gap. The chain's CDR3 is CASFRGDRYTDTQYF. The CDR3 region has the DNA TGCGCCAGCTTTAGGGGAGACAGATACACAGATACGCAGTATTTT. Full variable domain (rest looked up from reference TRBV5-1 and TRBJ2-3): KAGVTQTPRYLIKTRGQQVTLSCSPISGHRSVSWYQQTPGQGLQFLFEYFSETQRNKGNFPGRFSGRQFSNSRSEMNVSTLELGDSALYLCASFRGDRYTDTQYFGPGTRLTVL.

This clonotype appeared many times. The chain recombines TRBV28 with TRBJ1-3; D may be TRBD1 (5 bases). Trimming cost V 5 bases and J 3 bases, with 11 bases left between them. The V gene's germline CDR1 is MDHEN and CDR2 SYDVKM. The CDR3 is 14 amino acids. CDR3 residues: CASSDRDGGNTIYF. The CDR3 bases are TGTGCCAGCAGTGACCGGGACGGTGGAAACACCATATATTTT.

This clonotype was picked up many times. J is TRBJ2-5 and V is TRBV5-1, with D possibly matching TRBD2 (5 bases). Trimming removed 1 base from V and 3 bases from J, with 10 bases in between. The CDR3 is 14 amino acids. Looked up from germline, CDR1 is SGHRS and CDR2 is YFSETQ. CDR3 residues: CASSLHNGKETQYF. CDR3 in DNA: TGCGCCAGCAGCTTGCACAACGGGAAAGAGACCCAGTACTTC.

This clonotype was seen many times. The V and J genes are TRBV3-2 and TRBJ2-5; TRBD2, the table's D call, lacks a check against the DNA. TRBV3-2 is classified as a pseudogene. The CDR3 is 14 amino acids. CDR3 sequence reads: CASSQDGGFETQYF. CDR3 DNA: TGTGCCAGCAGCCAAGATGGAGGTTTTGAGACCCAGTACTTC.

This clonotype occurred a few times. V usage is TRBV20-1 and J usage is TRBJ1-6; weak D call: TRBD1 (5 bases). The CDR3 is 14 residues long. Trimming pared 5 bases from V and 5 bases from J, leaving 13 bases between. The germline gives CDR1 DFQATT, CDR2 SNEGSKA (reference sequence). The DNA of the CDR3 is TGCAGTGCTCGGGACCGCCGAAATAATTCACCCCTCCACTTT. Its translation: CSARDRRNNSPLHF.

This clonotype is judged medium-sized. V gene TRBV7-9 combines with J gene TRBJ2-1; 8 bases are a match to TRBD2. Unmatched junction bases numbered 18, after V lost 4 bases and J lost 10 bases. Germline CDR1 is SEHNR and CDR2 is FQNEAQ (reference sequence). This CDR3 comprises 17 residues. The CDR3 loop reads CASSSHDLAGLAAEQFF. The CDR3 region has the DNA TGTGCCAGCAGCTCCCATGATCTAGCGGGCCTCGCCGCGGAGCAGTTCTTC.

This clonotype was seen many times. The V and J genes are TRBV2 and TRBJ2-5; tentative D call: TRBD2 (6 bases). Germline V CDR1 and CDR2: SNHLY, FYNNEI. V shed 7 bases and J shed 4 bases, with 16 bases lying between them. CDR3 length: 14 amino acids. The CDR3 DNA reads as TGTGCCAGCATCTATGGGGCGGGATCAGAGACCCAGTACTTC. Its translation is CASIYGAGSETQYF.

There are a few counts of this clonotype. The chain is built from TRBV6-1 and TRBJ2-7, with D possibly matching TRBD2 (6 bases). Trimming cost V 5 bases and J 3 bases, with 11 bases left between them. The CDR3 spans 13 residues. Germline-derived CDR1 and CDR2 are MNHNS and SASEGT. Here the CDR3 reads CASSRTIYYEQYF. The CDR3 nucleotides are TGTGCCAGCAGTCGGACTATCTACTACGAGCAGTACTTC.